The entry below describes one T cell receptor beta chain. Its antigen has not been determined. Qualities for individual bases were not recorded, and no much larger clone is one base off. Amplification of TCR beta CDR3 regions was carried out from RNA transcripts. The first round of RT-PCR for the TCR CDR3 was performed with the HTBI primer set and the Qiagen OneStep RT-PCR kit. Libraries were constructed in a second round of multiplex PCR, after which size selection and purification were carried out. Libraries were sequenced paired-end with 100 bp reads on an Illumina HiSeq2000. Processing in the source paper ran as follows. Raw data were processed with SOAPnuke, discarding reads with adapters, uncalled bases, mean Phred below 15, or no exact constant-primer or identifier match. COPE v1.2.5 was used to merge high-quality paired reads, and clonotypes were defined as unique nucleotide sequences. MiTCR v1.1 was used to align clonotypes to the IMGT TRBV, TRBD and TRBJ reference segments. The analysis included only V-J combinations with a frequency above 0.0001, which together covered 99% to 99.2% of the repertoires. The TCS score was defined as F50 (clonal expansion) divided by E x V (chaos), with BLOSUM62-based TCRdist calculated between CDR3 peptides within each V-J. Welch's t-statistics and random forest reduced roughly 530 V-J features to 10 to 15, which were used in a naive Bayes classifier (R e1071). The public sequencing data were trimmed at Q25 with fastp and processed into clonotypes with MiXCR by TCRdb, which kept only in-frame beta chains. Each CDR3 protein appears once, grouped with its most common genes and DNA. The V and J calls and clone size are TCRdb's, not the authors'. The sample records fewer than 650,000 distinct CDR3 sequences, approximately 14% of which are singletons. Jointly, the top ten make up more than 6% of the sample.

For CDR1 and CDR2, the germline V gene lists SQVTM and ANQGSEA. From V the trimming removes 8 bases and from J it removes 4 bases, while the gene matches leave 6 bases of the junction unaccounted for. The CDR3 measures 12 amino acids from cysteine to phenylalanine. Left in the record is the CDR3 DNA by itself, 36 bases read in frame from the first base. This sample stems from a study of T cells in Graves' hyperthyroidism and ophthalmopathy (dated by TCRdb to between 2018 and 2021). Notes on the research overall: Peripheral blood was sampled at the time of initial diagnosis, prior to any treatment. For training and testing, the 95 to 100 patients in the discovery cohort were randomly divided in a 7:3 ratio. In about six Graves' hyperthyroidism patients, the study also compared T-cell repertoires from thyroid tissue with T-cell repertoires from blood. The paper reports TCR Vbeta CDR3 sequencing of 130 to 150 peripheral blood samples: 43 ophthalmopathy, roughly 80 hyperthyroidism and around 17 progressor patients. Prospective prediction of ophthalmopathy was tested in an independent validation cohort of some 20 hyperthyroidism patients and approximately 17 patients who later progressed to ophthalmopathy. To identify distinguishing TCR V-J signatures, a discovery cohort of around 100 patients was used, comprising 40 to 45 with Graves' ophthalmopathy and 57 with stable Graves' hyperthyroidism. Once sampling was done, hyperthyroidism patients were given methimazole at a starting dose of 30 mg daily, whereas ophthalmopathy patients were given high-dose intravenous methylprednisolone.

In the ophthalmopathy patients, disease was moderately to severely active, with a Clinical Activity Score of 3 or more, a NOSPECS grade of 4 or more, and a duration of less than 3 months. The study excluded patients with uncontrolled infections, other autoimmune diseases, pregnancy or lactation. Diagnoses relied on clinical symptoms, serum thyroxine and TRAb, thyroid ultrasound and orbital computed tomography. PBMCs were separated from roughly 9.3 ml of fresh peripheral blood using Ficoll-Paque density gradient centrifugation. Total RNA was extracted using Trizol reagent, and RNA quality was assessed on an Agilent 2100 Bioanalyzer. The paper as a whole reports these results and caveats: In cross-validation, a model built on a 13 V-J signature told ophthalmopathy apart from stable hyperthyroidism with 87.88% sensitivity and about 81% specificity, and in testing the same model reached 80%/75%. Most expanded thyroid clonotypes (frequency above 0.001) were also detected in blood, a finding suggesting that blood repertoires may reflect thyroid immune responses. Sample size was not statistically predetermined, and investigators were not blinded to group allocation. During validation, the model predicted progression to ophthalmopathy a median of about 6.5 months ahead of onset, with around 65% sensitivity and 72.22% specificity.

Here the chain combines TRBV29-1 and TRBJ1-1; 8 junctional bases match TRBD1. The sequencing sample was made of blood. The sequence came from a woman between 18 and 29 years old with Graves' ophthalmopathy. The DNA sequence is given as TGCAGCACTAACACAGGGGGCACTGAAGCTTTCTTT. Its coded protein is CSTNTGGTEAFF. Reference TRBV29-1 and TRBJ1-1 proteins supply the regions before and after the CDR3; the full variable domain is: SAVISQKPSRDICQRGTSLTIQCQVDSQVTMMFWYRQQPGQSLTLIATANQGSEATYESGFVIDKFPISRPNLTFSTLTVSNMSPEDSSIYLCSTNTGGTEAFFGQGTRLTVV.